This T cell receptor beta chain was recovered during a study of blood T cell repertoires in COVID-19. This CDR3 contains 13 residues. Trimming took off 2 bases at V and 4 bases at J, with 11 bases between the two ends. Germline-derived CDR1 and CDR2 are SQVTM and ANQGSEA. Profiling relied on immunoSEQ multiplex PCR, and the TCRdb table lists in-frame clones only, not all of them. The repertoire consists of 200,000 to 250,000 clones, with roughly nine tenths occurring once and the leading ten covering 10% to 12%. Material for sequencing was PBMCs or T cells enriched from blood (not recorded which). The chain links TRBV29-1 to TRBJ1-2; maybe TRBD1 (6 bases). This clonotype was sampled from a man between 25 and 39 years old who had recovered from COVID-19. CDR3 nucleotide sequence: TGCAGCGTTGAATCAGGGGCGCGCTATGGCTACACCTTC. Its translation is CSVESGARYGYTF.